This TCR beta chain was sequenced during a study of molecular identifiers for immune sequencing clone quantification. General study findings and limits: Clones above 20 RNA copies contained over 97% of effector molecules and under 1% of naive molecules.

Naive CD8 T cells underwent sorting with the CD8+CD4-CCR7+CD45RA+ definition. The CDR3 totals 14 residues. Trimming pared 0 bases from V and 6 bases from J, leaving 9 bases between. Germline V lookup: CDR1 MNHEY, CDR2 SVGEGT. There are many counts of this clonotype. Its antigen remains unidentified. Both previously described methods and listed TCR primers were employed to make bulk TCR libraries. MiXCR, applied by TCRdb to the PCR reads, yields one record per CDR3 protein. The sample has over 85,000 distinct CDR3 sequences; 21% are singletons. This rearrangement joins TRBV6-2 or TRBV6-3 to TRBJ1-5; D unresolved. The source material was naive CD8+ T cells from blood, with Jurkat cell RNA spiked in. Indicated subset: FACS-sorted CD8+CD4-CCR7+CD45RA+ naive T cells. The clonotype was recovered from a human donor in good health. Some libraries in this study had Jurkat cell RNA spiked in. CDR3: CASSYSAGRQPQHF. The CDR3 nucleotides are TGTGCCAGCAGTTACTCGGCTGGACGTCAGCCCCAGCATTTT.